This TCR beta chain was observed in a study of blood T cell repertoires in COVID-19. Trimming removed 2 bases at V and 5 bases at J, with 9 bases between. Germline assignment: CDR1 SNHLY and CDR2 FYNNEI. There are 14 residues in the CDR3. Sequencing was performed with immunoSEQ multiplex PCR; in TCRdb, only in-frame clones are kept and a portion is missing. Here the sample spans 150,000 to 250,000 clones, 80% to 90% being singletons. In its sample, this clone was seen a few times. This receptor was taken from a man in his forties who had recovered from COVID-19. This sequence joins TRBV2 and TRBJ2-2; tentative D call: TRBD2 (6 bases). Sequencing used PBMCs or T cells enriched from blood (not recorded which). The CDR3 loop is CASSERRETGELFF. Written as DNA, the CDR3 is TGTGCCAGCAGTGAACGGAGGGAAACCGGGGAGCTGTTTTTT. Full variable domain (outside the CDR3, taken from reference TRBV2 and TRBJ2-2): EPEVTQTPSHQVTQMGQEVILRCVPISNHLYFYWYRQILGQKVEFLVSFYNNEISEKSEIFDDQFSVERPDGSNFTLKIRSTKLEDSAMYFCASSERRETGELFFGEGSRLTVL.